Following are 17 T cell receptor beta chains from one sample sequenced in a study of blood T cells in healthy people across ages. Together with a sample-barcoded 5' primer, a J-beta primer mix was included in a second PCR lasting about 7 to 12 cycles. TCRdb ran MiXCR on the 5' RACE reads and lists one entry per CDR3 protein. The profile shows 630,000 or so distinct CDR3 sequences, less than 35% of them singletons. The sample comprised blood. All receptors derive from a woman older than 75 in good health.

With respect to this clonotype: The germline gene is not matched at one end of the junction; a read error may be the cause. The J gene is TRBJ1-4, the V gene TRBV28; the D is unclear. Germline CDR1 MDHEN, CDR2 SYDVKM. The CDR3 extends over 13 amino acids. The CDR3 sequence is CASSFLGDEELFF. The CDR3 DNA sequence: TGTGCCAGCAGTTTTCTGGGTGATGAAGAACTGTTTTTT. The full variable domain, with the rest looked up from reference TRBV28 and TRBJ1-4, is DVKVTQSSRYLVKRTGEKVFLECVQDMDHENMFWYRQDPGLGLRLIYFSYDVKMKEKGDIPEGYSVSREKKERFSLILESASTNQTSMYLCASSFLGDEELFFGSGTQLSVL.

The genes are TRBV6-1 and TRBJ1-5; perhaps TRBD1 as D (6 bases). The CDR3 consists of 14 residues. Germline V lookup: CDR1 MNHNS, CDR2 SASEGT. The germline V and J ends were trimmed by 7 bases and 6 bases, with 16 bases remaining between them. This chain's CDR3 is CASTGANNPQPQHF. Here the CDR3 DNA reads TGTGCCAGCACAGGGGCGAATAATCCTCAGCCCCAGCATTTT.

Concerning this clonotype: A much larger clone is a single base away; this may be a read error. V is TRBV7-9 and J is TRBJ2-7, with TRBD1 matching 8 bases. CDR3 length equals 15 residues. V dropped 8 bases and J dropped 4; count of bases not matched to a gene: 13. Per germline, CDR1 SEHNR and CDR2 FQNEAQ (reference sequence). The CDR3 sequence: CASGPDRAAVYEQYF. CDR3 nucleotides: TGTGCCAGCGGCCCGGACAGGGCCGCGGTATACGAGCAGTACTTC.

This clonotype was counted at least ten times. The chain recombines TRBV5-6 with TRBJ2-6; 8 bases fit TRBD1. The CDR3 sequence is 14 residues long. J gave up 11 bases and V 1 base, and 5 bases lay outside the gene matches. Looked up from germline, CDR1 is SGHDT and CDR2 is YYEEEE. Here the CDR3 reads CASSLWTGRYVLTF. CDR3 nucleotide sequence: TGTGCCAGCAGCTTGTGGACAGGGAGATACGTCCTGACTTTC.

This chain connects TRBV7-2 to TRBJ2-1; possibly TRBD2 for D (6 bases). CDR1 is SGHTA, CDR2 FQGNSA, per germline. Trimming stripped 1 base from V and 15 bases from J, with 13 bases between. The length of the CDR3 is 12 residues. The CDR3 sequence is CASSLGGETRFF. DNA for the CDR3: TGTGCCAGCAGCTTAGGGGGGGAGACCCGGTTCTTC.

This clonotype was counted at least ten times. V and J are TRBV6-1 and TRBJ2-7; weak D call: TRBD1 (6 bases). V lost 5 bases and J lost 2, with 22 bases in between. The CDR3 is 17 amino acids. The V gene's germline CDR1 is MNHNS and CDR2 SASEGT. CDR3 bases: TGTGCCAGCAGTACCGCCAATCCTTTCGGGACACCCTACGAGCAGTACTTC. Protein sequence: CASSTANPFGTPYEQYF.

To note about this clonotype: Just one base apart from a much larger clone, this may be a read error. The chain employs TRBV2 and TRBJ1-2, with 11 bases fitting TRBD1. Trimming at V came to 6 bases and at J to 7 bases, leaving 4 bases not matched to a gene. Germline V CDR1 and CDR2: SNHLY, FYNNEI. This CDR3 region has 13 residues. The CDR3 reads CASRQGTGGGYTF. DNA of the CDR3: TGTGCCAGCAGGCAAGGGACAGGGGGTGGCTACACCTTC.

This clonotype was counted ten times or more. The gene calls are TRBV12-3 or TRBV12-4 and TRBJ1-1; D remains ambiguous. V was pared by 3 bases and J by 0 bases, with 8 bases between. The CDR3 spans 14 residues. The CDR3 DNA reads as TGTGCCAGCAGTTTGGTGGGGATGAACACTGAAGCTTTCTTT. Residues: CASSLVGMNTEAFF.

This clonotype has a handful of counts. A read error may explain this, as a much larger clone is one base away. The rearrangement joins TRBV7-2 to TRBJ2-1; D unresolved. Germline lookup yields CDR1 SGHTA and CDR2 FQGNSA. The CDR3 runs 11 residues. The germline V and J ends were trimmed by 3 bases and 6 bases, with 3 bases remaining between them. Written as DNA, the CDR3 is TGTGCCAGCAGCTTTTGCAATGAGCAGTTCTTC. Residues: CASSFCNEQFF.

In this sample, this clonotype turned up many times. The chain recombines TRBV5-1 with TRBJ2-7, with 10 bases fitting TRBD2. Germline V lookup: CDR1 SGHRS, CDR2 YFSETQ. Germline trimming cut 4 bases from V and 6 bases from J; bases unmatched to any gene: 7. The CDR3 is made up of 14 amino acids. DNA of the CDR3: TGCGCCAGCAGCCAGCGGGGGGGTGATAGCGAGCAGTACTTC. This encodes CASSQRGGDSEQYF.

A note on this clonotype: A much larger clone lies a single base off, so this may be a read error. This rearrangement joins TRBV20-1 to TRBJ2-5; 8 nucleotides align to TRBD2. Germline CDR1 reads DFQATT; CDR2 reads SNEGSKA (reference sequence). This CDR3 contains 13 residues. Losses at the gene ends were 1 base for V and 11 bases for J; bases not matched to a gene: 9. The CDR3 loop reads CSARALAGNEQYF. Written as DNA, the CDR3 is TGCAGTGCTAGAGCTCTAGCGGGCAATGAGCAGTACTTC.

V usage is TRBV6-1 and J usage is TRBJ2-7; either TRBD1 or TRBD2 may supply D (5 bases each). Trimming took 0 bases from V and 10 from J, leaving 22 bases between them. Germline assignment: CDR1 MNHNS and CDR2 SASEGT. The CDR3 spans 16 residues. The CDR3 DNA reads TGTGCCAGCAGTGAAGCGCGTGGGTGGTGGGCCGGGGACCAGTACTTC. Its translation: CASSEARGWWAGDQYF.

The CDR3 DNA is TGTGCCAGCAGCCCTTCCCCCGGGGGGGCCTCCAACAATGAGCAGTACTTC. Protein: CASSPSPGGASNNEQYF. The chain combines TRBV11-1 with TRBJ2-1; 8 nucleotides align to TRBD2. The DNA end is more similar to TRBJ2-7, so the J call may be wrong. Germline CDR1 and CDR2: SGHAT and FQDESV (reference sequence). This CDR3 has 17 amino acids.

There are many counts of this clonotype. The rearrangement links TRBV4-2 to TRBJ2-1; TRBD1 might be the D (5 bases). Between the trimmed V and J ends, which lost 1 base and 5 bases, there was a span of 9 bases. Germline CDR1 and CDR2: LGHNA and YNFKEQ. The CDR3 loop spans 14 amino acids. The DNA for the CDR3 is TGTGCCAGCAGCCAAGTTAAGGGGAACAATGAGCAGTTCTTC. Translation: CASSQVKGNNEQFF.

This clonotype appeared a few times. CDR3 sequence reads: CASSIRAPEAFF. The CDR3 bases are TGTGCCAGCAGCATCAGGGCCCCTGAAGCTTTCTTT. The chain links TRBV12-3 or TRBV12-4 to TRBJ1-1; tentatively, D is TRBD1 (5 bases). Trimming removed 6 bases from V and 6 bases from J, with 11 bases in between. The CDR3 sequence is 12 residues long.

This clonotype was seen repeatedly, ten times or more. V and J are TRBV6-6 and TRBJ2-7; 7 bases agree with TRBD1. The CDR3 is 15 residues long. With 3 bases clipped from V and 2 bases from J, the junction kept 7 bases outside the gene matches. Germline V gene data show CDR1 as MNHNY and CDR2 as SVGAGI (reference sequence). Written as DNA, the CDR3 is TGTGCCAGCAGTTATACGGGACAGAGCACCTACGAGCAGTACTTC. Protein sequence: CASSYTGQSTYEQYF.

This clonotype was seen ten or more times. The chain combines TRBV6-5 with TRBJ2-1; D remains ambiguous. Trimming cost V 2 bases and J 2 bases, with 7 bases left between them. The CDR3 extends over 14 amino acids. CDR1 and CDR2 from the germline V gene are MNHEY and SVGAGI. CDR3 in amino acids: CASSYGRAYNEQFF. DNA for the CDR3: TGTGCCAGCAGTTACGGCAGAGCCTACAATGAGCAGTTCTTC.